The 8 T cell receptor beta chains in this list originate from one sample, sequenced in a study of blood T cell repertoires in COVID-19 (dated by TCRdb to the early 2020s). The library was built by means of the immunoSEQ multiplex PCR assay. TCRdb re-hosts the immuneACCESS table, in-frame sequences only. Its copies lack some clones; in the studies checked, an unresolved V gene accounts for under half of them, and the cause for the rest is not known. Within this sample are around 230,000 clones, with 75% to 90% of them counted one time only. The top ten hold around 25% of the sample. Sequencing was done on a sample of peripheral blood. These receptors originate from a middle-aged man with acute or convalescent COVID-19.

Only one count was recorded for this clone. The gene calls are TRBV5-4 and TRBJ2-2; 11 bases are shared with TRBD2. CDR3 length equals 16 residues. V was clipped by 4 bases and J by 6 bases; unmatched bases: 8. Looked up from germline, CDR1 is SGHNT and CDR2 is YYREEE (reference sequence). The CDR3 DNA reads as TGTGCCAGCAGCACCCGACTAGCGGGGAATCCCGGGGAGCTGTTTTTT. It yields the protein CASSTRLAGNPGELFF. Based on the CDR3 plus reference TRBV5-4 and TRBJ2-2, the full variable domain is ETGVTQSPTHLIKTRGQQVTLRCSSQSGHNTVSWYQQALGQGPQFIFQYYREEENGRGNFPPRFSGLQFPNYSSELNVNALELDDSALYLCASSTRLAGNPGELFFGEGSRLTVL.

This chain links TRBV28 with TRBJ1-2; 7 nucleotides match TRBD1. Germline V gene sequence: CDR1 MDHEN, CDR2 SYDVKM. The CDR3 contains 14 residues. The V and J ends lost 5 bases and 2 bases, in that order; junction bases with no gene match: 5. CDR3 DNA: TGTGCCAGCAGTACGGGACAGCTCAACTATGGCTACACCTTC. It encodes CASSTGQLNYGYTF.

The chain couples TRBV7-3 to TRBJ2-2; D may be TRBD2 (5 bases). Germline CDR1 and CDR2: SGHTA and FQGTGA. This CDR3 spans 16 amino acids. V was trimmed by 1 base and J by 0 bases, leaving 9 bases between them. The CDR3 spells CASSLIVGANTGELFF. The CDR3, as DNA: TGTGCCAGCAGCTTAATCGTGGGAGCGAACACCGGGGAGCTGTTTTTT.

This clone has at least ten counts. The chain joins TRBV19 to TRBJ2-7; 8 positions match TRBD1. V was pared by 3 bases and J by 5 bases, with 6 bases of the junction left unmatched. The CDR3 extends over 14 amino acids. Germline CDR1 is LNHDA and CDR2 is SQIVND (reference sequence). This CDR3 is CASSMPGGLNEQYF. CDR3 nucleotide sequence: TGTGCCAGTAGTATGCCAGGGGGCTTGAACGAGCAGTACTTC. The full variable domain, with the rest looked up from reference TRBV19 and TRBJ2-7, is DGGITQSPKYLFRKEGQNVTLSCEQNLNHDAMYWYRQDPGQGLRLIYYSQIVNDFQKGDIAEGYSVSREKKESFPLTVTSAQKNPTAFYLCASSMPGGLNEQYFGPGTRLTVT.

In this sample, this clone turned up a few times. J is TRBJ2-5 and V is TRBV5-6; D is unresolved. Trimming removed 1 base from V and 4 bases from J, with 8 bases in between. Germline CDR1 reads SGHDT; CDR2 reads YYEEEE. The CDR3 is 13 amino acids. The CDR3 is CASSLPIGETQYF. The CDR3 DNA sequence: TGTGCCAGCAGCTTGCCAATCGGAGAGACCCAGTACTTC.

This rearrangement joins TRBV5-5 to TRBJ2-1; TRBD2 might be the D (6 bases). The germline V gene encodes CDR1 SGHKS and CDR2 YYEKEE (reference sequence). The V end lost 4 bases, the J end lost 10 bases, and 18 bases lay between the germline ends. The CDR3 totals 14 residues. CDR3 bases: TGTGCCAGCAGCCCCTCCGGGGGAGAGAGGGAGCAGTTCTTC. This translates into CASSPSGGEREQFF.

The chain is built from TRBV5-8 and TRBJ1-5; 7 bases fit TRBD1. Per the germline V gene, CDR1 is SGHTS and CDR2 is YDEGEE. The CDR3 extends over 17 amino acids. V lost 0 bases and J lost 2; bases outside the gene matches: 8. CDR3 in amino acids: CASSLDLQGMGNQPQHF. The CDR3 nucleotides are TGTGCCAGCAGCTTGGACCTACAGGGGATGGGCAATCAGCCCCAGCATTTT.

In DNA form, the CDR3 reads TGCGCCAGCAGACGAAGTCAGACCGGGGGACTGTTTTTT. Amino acid sequence: CASRRSQTGGLFF. The V gene is TRBV4-1, the J gene TRBJ1-4, with D perhaps TRBD1 (5 bases). Looked up from germline, CDR1 is MGHRA and CDR2 is YSYEKL. Trimming removed 6 bases from V and 13 bases from J, with 18 bases in between. This CDR3 region has 13 residues.